This T cell receptor (beta chain) was found in a study of OX40 agonist ivuxolimab in advanced cancers. Study details: Patients in dose escalation had liver, melanoma, kidney or head and neck cancers. Averaging roughly 60 years in age, with a range of roughly 23 to 80, the cohort was about 86% male.

Here immunoSEQ multiplex PCR was the method, and the copy in TCRdb shows in-frame clones only, minus some. The sample records 95,000 to 150,000 clones, around 95% being singletons. Autoimmune disease history or systemic immunosuppression was exclusionary. The germline CDR1 and CDR2 sequences are SGHRS and YFSETQ. V lost 0 bases to trimming and J lost 2 bases, with 15 bases between them. The CDR3 loop spans 16 amino acids. The chain links TRBV5-1 to TRBJ2-7, with D perhaps TRBD1 (6 bases). This sequence was found in an adult with an advanced solid tumor such as melanoma, head and neck, liver or kidney cancer. Material: CD4+ or CD8+ T cells sorted from blood, obtained in a trial of the OX40 agonist ivuxolimab. CDR3 in DNA: TGCGCCAGCAGCTTGGGACAGGCGGCAGGAGCCTACGAGCAGTACTTC. Protein product: CASSLGQAAGAYEQYF.